The clone carrying this T cell receptor (beta chain) was recorded only once. The antigen is not known. This entry comes from a study of graft-versus-host responses after intestinal transplantation. Study-wide background: Each patient got anti-thymocyte globulin induction, then tacrolimus and steroids for around three years.

Measured with immunoSEQ multiplex PCR; TCRdb has only the in-frame clones, and not every one. The sample shows about 59,000 clones, approximately 94% of them seen only once. This receptor was identified in a human donor who was the organ donor for an intestinal transplant. Source: unstimulated CD4+ T cells sorted from spleen or lymph node cells, taken before transplant.

CDR3 amino acids: CASSQDPLFDKNIQYF. The CDR3 DNA sequence: TGCGCCAGCAGCCAAGATCCACTATTCGACAAAAACATTCAGTACTTC. The rearrangement uses TRBV4-3 and TRBJ2-4; D gene ambiguous. The CDR3 totals 16 residues. Germline V lookup: CDR1 LGHNA, CDR2 YSLEER. V gave up 0 bases and J gave up 3 bases, with 12 bases separating them.